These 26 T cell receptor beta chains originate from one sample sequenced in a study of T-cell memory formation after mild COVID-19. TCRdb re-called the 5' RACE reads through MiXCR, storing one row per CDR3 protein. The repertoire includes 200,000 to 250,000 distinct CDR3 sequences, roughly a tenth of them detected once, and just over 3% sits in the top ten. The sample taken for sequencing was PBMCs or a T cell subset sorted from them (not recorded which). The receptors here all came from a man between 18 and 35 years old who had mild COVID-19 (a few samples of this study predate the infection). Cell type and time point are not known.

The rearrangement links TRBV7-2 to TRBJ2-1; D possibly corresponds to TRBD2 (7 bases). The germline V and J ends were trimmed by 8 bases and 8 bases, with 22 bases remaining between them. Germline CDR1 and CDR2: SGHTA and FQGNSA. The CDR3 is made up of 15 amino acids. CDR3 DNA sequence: TGTGCCAGCGGCCTTGAGGGGGGGCATTTCGATGAGCAGTTCTTC. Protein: CASGLEGGHFDEQFF.

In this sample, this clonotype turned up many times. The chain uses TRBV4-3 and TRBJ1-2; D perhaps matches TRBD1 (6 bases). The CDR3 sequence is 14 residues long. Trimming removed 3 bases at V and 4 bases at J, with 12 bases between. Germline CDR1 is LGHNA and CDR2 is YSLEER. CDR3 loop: CASSQETGFYGYTF. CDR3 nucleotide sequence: TGCGCCAGCAGCCAGGAAACAGGGTTCTATGGCTACACCTTC.

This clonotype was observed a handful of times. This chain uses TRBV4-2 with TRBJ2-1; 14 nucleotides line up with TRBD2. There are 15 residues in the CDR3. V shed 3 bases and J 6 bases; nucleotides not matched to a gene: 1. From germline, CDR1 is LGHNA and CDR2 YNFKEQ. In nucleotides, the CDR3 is TGTGCCAGCAGCCATGGACTAGCGGGGGGCAATGAGCAGTTCTTC. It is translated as CASSHGLAGGNEQFF.

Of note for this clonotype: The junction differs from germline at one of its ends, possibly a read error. CDR3 protein: CASSLAAWENTGELFF. The CDR3 DNA follows: TGTGCTAGCAGCTTAGCTGCGTGGGAGAACACCGGGGAGCTGTTTTTT. This chain connects TRBV7-7 to TRBJ2-2; no definite D call. CDR3 length: 16 residues. Germline V gene lookup returns CDR1 SSHAT and CDR2 FNYEAQ (reference sequence).

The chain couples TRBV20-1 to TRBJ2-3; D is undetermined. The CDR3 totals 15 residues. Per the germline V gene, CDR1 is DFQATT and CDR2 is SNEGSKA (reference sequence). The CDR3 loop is CRGFSVGVGTDTQYF. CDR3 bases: TGCAGAGGCTTTTCAGTAGGTGTCGGCACAGATACGCAGTATTTT.

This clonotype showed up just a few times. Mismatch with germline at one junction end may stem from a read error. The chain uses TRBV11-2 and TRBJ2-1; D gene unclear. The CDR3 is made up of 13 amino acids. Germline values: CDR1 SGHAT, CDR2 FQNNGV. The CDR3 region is CASTLGSTNEQFF. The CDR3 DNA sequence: TGTGCCAGCACCTTAGGTAGCACGAATGAGCAGTTCTTC.

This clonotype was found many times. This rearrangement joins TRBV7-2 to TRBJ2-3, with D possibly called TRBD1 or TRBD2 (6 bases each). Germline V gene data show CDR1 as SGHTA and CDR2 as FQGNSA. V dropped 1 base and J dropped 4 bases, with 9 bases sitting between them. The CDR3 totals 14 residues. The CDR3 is CASSLEGGADTQYF. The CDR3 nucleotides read TGTGCCAGCAGCTTAGAGGGGGGCGCAGATACGCAGTATTTT.

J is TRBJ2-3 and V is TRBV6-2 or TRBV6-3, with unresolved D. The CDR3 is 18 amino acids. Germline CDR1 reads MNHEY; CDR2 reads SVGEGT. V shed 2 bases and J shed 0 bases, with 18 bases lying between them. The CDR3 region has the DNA TGTGCCAGCAGTTACGCTCTTCAGCAGACCTACAGCACAGATACGCAGTATTTT. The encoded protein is CASSYALQQTYSTDTQYF.

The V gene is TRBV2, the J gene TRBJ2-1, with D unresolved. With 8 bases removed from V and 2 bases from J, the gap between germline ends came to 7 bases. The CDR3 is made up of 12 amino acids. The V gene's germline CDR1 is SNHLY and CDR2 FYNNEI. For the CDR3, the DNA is TGTGCCAGCCAACGGGCCTACAATGAGCAGTTCTTC. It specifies CASQRAYNEQFF.

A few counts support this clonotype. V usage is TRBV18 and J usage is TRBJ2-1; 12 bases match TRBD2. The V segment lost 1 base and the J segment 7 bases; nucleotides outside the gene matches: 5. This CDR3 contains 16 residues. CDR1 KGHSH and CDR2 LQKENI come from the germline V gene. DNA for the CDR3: TGTGCCAGCTCACCACTAGGACTAGCGGGGAGGAATGAGCAGTTCTTC. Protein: CASSPLGLAGRNEQFF.

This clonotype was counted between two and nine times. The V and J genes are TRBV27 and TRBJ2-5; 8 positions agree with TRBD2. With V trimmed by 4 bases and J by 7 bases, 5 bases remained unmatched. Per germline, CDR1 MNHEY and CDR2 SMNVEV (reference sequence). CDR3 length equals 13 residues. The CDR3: CASSSTRGGTQYF. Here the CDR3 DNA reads TGTGCCAGCAGTTCGACCCGGGGGGGGACCCAGTACTTC.

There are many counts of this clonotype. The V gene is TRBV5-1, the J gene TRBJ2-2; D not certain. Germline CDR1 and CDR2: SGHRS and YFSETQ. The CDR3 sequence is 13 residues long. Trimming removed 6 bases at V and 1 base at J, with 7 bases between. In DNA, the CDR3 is TGCGCCAGCAAGGTGGGGAACACCGGGGAGCTGTTTTTT. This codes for CASKVGNTGELFF. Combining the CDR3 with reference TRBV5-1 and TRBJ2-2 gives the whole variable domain KAGVTQTPRYLIKTRGQQVTLSCSPISGHRSVSWYQQTPGQGLQFLFEYFSETQRNKGNFPGRFSGRQFSNSRSEMNVSTLELGDSALYLCASKVGNTGELFFGEGSRLTVL.

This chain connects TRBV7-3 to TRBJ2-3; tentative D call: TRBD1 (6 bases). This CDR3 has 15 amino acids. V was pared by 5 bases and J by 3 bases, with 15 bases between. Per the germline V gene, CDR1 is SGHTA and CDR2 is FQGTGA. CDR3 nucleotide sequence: TGTGCCAGCAGCCGCGGCACAGGGATAACAGATACGCAGTATTTT. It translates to CASSRGTGITDTQYF.

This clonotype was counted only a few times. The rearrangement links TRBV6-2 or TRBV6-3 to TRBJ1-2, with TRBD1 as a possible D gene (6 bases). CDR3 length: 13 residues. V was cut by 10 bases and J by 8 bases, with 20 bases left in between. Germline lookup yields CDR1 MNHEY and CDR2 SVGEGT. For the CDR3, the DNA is TGTGCCACCCCTTCGGGACAAGGGGTCGGCTACACCTTC. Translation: CATPSGQGVGYTF.

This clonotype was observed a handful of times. CDR3 sequence reads: CASSAGGRRGVNQPQHF. CDR3 sequence (DNA): TGTGCCAGCAGCGCCGGAGGGCGCAGGGGTGTCAATCAGCCCCAGCATTTT. The chain is built from TRBV7-9 and TRBJ1-5, with D tentatively TRBD1 (6 bases). Trimming shortened V by 5 bases and J by 3 bases, and 20 bases separated the two germline ends. This CDR3 has 17 residues. Germline V gene lookup returns CDR1 SEHNR and CDR2 FQNEAQ (reference sequence).

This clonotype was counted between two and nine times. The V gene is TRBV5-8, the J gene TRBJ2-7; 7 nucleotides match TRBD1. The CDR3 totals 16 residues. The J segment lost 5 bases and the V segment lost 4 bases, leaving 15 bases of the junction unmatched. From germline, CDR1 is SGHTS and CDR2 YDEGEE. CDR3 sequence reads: CASSPGTAGRDDEQYF. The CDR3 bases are TGTGCCAGCAGCCCAGGGACAGCCGGTCGGGACGACGAGCAGTACTTC.

CDR3 region: CASSKASGGLDTQYF. CDR3 DNA: TGTGCCAGCAGCAAAGCCAGCGGGGGATTAGATACGCAGTATTTT. The chain is built from TRBV21-1 and TRBJ2-3; the table's D call of TRBD2 was not tested on the DNA. TRBV21-1 is designated a pseudogene. The CDR3 consists of 15 residues.

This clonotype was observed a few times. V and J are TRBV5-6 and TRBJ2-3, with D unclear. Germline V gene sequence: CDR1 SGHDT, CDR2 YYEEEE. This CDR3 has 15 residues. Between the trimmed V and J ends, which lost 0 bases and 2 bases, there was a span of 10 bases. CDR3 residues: CASSLVSLDTDTQYF. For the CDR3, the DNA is TGTGCCAGCAGCTTGGTGTCCCTGGACACAGATACGCAGTATTTT.

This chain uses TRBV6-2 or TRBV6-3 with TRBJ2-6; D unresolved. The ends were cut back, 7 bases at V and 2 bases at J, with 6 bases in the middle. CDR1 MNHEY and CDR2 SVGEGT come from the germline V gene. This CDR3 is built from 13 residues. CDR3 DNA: TGTGCCAGCACTCTCGCTGGGGCCAACGTCCTGACTTTC. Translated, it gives CASTLAGANVLTF.

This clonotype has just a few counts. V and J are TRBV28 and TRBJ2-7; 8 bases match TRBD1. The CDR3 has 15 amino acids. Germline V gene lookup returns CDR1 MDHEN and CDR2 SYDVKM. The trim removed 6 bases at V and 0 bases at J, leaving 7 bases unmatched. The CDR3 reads CASSPNRGSSYEQYV. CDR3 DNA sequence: TGTGCCAGCAGCCCCAACAGGGGGAGCTCCTACGAGCAGTACGTC.

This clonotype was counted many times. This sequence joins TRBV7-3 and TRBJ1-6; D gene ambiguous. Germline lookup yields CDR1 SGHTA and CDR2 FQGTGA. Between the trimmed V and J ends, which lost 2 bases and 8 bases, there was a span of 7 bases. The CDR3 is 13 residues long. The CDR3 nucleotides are TGTGCCAGCAGCTTATATAAAGATTCACCCCTCCACTTT. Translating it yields CASSLYKDSPLHF.

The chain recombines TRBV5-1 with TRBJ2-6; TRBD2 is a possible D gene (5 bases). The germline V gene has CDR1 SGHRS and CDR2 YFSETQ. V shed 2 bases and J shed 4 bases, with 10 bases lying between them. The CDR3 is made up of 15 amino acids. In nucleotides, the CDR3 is TGCGCCAGCAGCTTTGAGGGCCTGGGGGCCAACGTCCTGACTTTC. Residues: CASSFEGLGANVLTF.

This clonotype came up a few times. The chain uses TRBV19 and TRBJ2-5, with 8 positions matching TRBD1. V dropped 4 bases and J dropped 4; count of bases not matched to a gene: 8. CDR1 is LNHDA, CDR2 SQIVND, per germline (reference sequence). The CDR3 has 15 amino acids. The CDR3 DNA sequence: TGTGCCAGTAGTACCTCCGGGACAGGCGCAGAGACCCAGTACTTC. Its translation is CASSTSGTGAETQYF.

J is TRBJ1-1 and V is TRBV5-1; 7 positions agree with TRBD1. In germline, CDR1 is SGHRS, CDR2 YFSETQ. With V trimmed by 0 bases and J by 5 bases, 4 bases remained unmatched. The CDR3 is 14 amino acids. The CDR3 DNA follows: TGCGCCAGCAGCTTGGAGGGGGCGAGGACTGAAGCTTTCTTT. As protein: CASSLEGARTEAFF.

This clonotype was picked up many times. As DNA, the CDR3 is TGTGCCAGCAGCTCTAGAGGGATGGGAACTAATGAAAAACTGTTTTTT. It codes for CASSSRGMGTNEKLFF. The chain couples TRBV7-9 to TRBJ1-4; D uncertain. V gave up 4 bases and J gave up 1 base, with 13 bases separating them. Germline V gene sequence: CDR1 SEHNR, CDR2 FQNEAQ (reference sequence). There are 16 residues in the CDR3.

The CDR3 reads CASSLGTRKETQYF. Written as DNA, the CDR3 is TGTGCCAGCAGCTTAGGTACTAGAAAAGAGACCCAGTACTTC. V is TRBV7-9 and J is TRBJ2-5; tentative D call: TRBD2 (5 bases). The CDR3 is 14 residues long. Per germline, CDR1 SEHNR and CDR2 FQNEAQ (reference sequence). V lost 1 base to trimming and J lost 3 bases, with 9 bases between them.